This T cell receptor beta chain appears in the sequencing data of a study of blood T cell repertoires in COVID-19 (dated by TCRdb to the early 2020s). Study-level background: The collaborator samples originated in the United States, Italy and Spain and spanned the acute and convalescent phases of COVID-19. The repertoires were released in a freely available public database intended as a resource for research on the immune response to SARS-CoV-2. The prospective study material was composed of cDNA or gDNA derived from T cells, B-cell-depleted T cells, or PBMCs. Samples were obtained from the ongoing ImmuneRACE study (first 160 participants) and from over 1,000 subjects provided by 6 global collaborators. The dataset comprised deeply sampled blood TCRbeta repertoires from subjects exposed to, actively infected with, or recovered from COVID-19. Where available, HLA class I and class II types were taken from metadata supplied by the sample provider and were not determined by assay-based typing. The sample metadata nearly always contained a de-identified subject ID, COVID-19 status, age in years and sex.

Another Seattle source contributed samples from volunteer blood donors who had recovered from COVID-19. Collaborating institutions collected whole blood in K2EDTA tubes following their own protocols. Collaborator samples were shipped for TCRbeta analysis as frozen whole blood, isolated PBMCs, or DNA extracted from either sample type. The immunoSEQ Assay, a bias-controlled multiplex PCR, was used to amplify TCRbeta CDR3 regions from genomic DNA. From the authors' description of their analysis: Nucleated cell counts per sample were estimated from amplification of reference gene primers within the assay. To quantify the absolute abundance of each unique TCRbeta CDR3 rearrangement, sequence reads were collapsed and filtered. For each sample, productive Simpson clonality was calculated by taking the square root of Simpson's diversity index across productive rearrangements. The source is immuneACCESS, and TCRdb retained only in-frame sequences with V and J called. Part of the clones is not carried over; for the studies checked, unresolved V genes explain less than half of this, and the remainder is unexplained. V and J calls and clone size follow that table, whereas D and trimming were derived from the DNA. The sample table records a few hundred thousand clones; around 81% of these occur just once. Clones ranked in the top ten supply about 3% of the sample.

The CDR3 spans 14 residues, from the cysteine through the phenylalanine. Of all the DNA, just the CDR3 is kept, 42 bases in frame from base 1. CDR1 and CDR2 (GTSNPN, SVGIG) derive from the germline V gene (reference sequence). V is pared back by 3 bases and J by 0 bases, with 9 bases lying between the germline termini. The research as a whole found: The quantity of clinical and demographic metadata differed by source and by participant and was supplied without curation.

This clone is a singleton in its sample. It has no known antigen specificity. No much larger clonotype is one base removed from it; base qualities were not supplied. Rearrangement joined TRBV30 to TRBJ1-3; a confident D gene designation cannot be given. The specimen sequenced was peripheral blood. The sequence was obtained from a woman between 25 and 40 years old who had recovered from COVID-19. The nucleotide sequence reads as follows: TGTGCCTGGAGCGGGAAGTACTCTGGAAACACCATATATTTT. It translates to CAWSGKYSGNTIYF.